These 12 T cell receptor beta chains came from one sample sequenced in a study of T cells after yellow fever vaccination. TCRdb re-called the 5' RACE reads through MiXCR, storing one row per CDR3 protein. Of some 320,000 distinct CDR3 sequences listed, over 8.5% are singletons. Sequenced here: CD4+ T cells sorted from PBMCs, sampled 45 days after the yellow fever booster vaccination. These receptors came from a man aged 18-30 years who received the YFV17D yellow fever vaccine.

The table lists this clonotype with a few counts. This chain joins TRBV2 and TRBJ2-7; a possible D gene is TRBD1 (5 bases). The CDR3 extends over 13 amino acids. V was shortened by 10 bases and J by 3 bases, with 16 bases between the two germline ends. CDR1 and CDR2 from the germline V gene are SNHLY and FYNNEI. CDR3 sequence reads: CATAGSEGYEQYF. The CDR3, as DNA: TGTGCCACCGCAGGGTCGGAAGGCTACGAGCAGTACTTC.

In its sample, this clonotype was seen many times. This chain joins TRBV15 and TRBJ2-3; weak D call: TRBD2 (6 bases). The CDR3 is 14 residues long. V lost 3 bases and J 5 bases, leaving 12 bases between the germline ends. Germline assignment: CDR1 LNHNV and CDR2 YYDKDF (reference sequence). CDR3 amino acids: CATSRRRGRDTQYF. The CDR3 DNA follows: TGTGCCACCAGCAGGAGGCGGGGTAGAGATACGCAGTATTTT.

The table lists this clonotype with a few counts. V is TRBV20-1 and J is TRBJ2-7, with 7 positions matching TRBD1. Trimming removed 0 bases from V and 4 bases from J; junction bases left unmatched: 9. The CDR3 totals 15 residues. CDR1 and CDR2 (germline): DFQATT, SNEGSKA (reference sequence). CDR3 nucleotide sequence: TGCAGTGCTAGAGATCCGGGGACAGAAAAATACGAGCAGTACTTC. Translation gives CSARDPGTEKYEQYF.

This chain uses TRBV6-5 with TRBJ1-1; D remains ambiguous. The CDR3 has 16 amino acids. The germline CDR1 and CDR2 sequences are MNHEY and SVGAGI. V gave up 0 bases and J gave up 4 bases, with 15 bases separating them. DNA for the CDR3: TGTGCCAGCAGTTACTCGACACAGCCCACCGCCACTGAAGCTTTCTTT. Protein: CASSYSTQPTATEAFF.

Many counts were recorded for this clonotype. The V gene is TRBV6-1, the J gene TRBJ2-2; maybe TRBD1 (6 bases). The CDR3 is 16 amino acids. CDR1 and CDR2 from the germline V gene are MNHNS and SASEGT. V shed 3 bases and J shed 3 bases, with 14 bases lying between them. CDR3 in DNA: TGTGCCAGCAGTGATGTTTCAGGGGAAGACACCGGGGAGCTGTTTTTT. Protein product: CASSDVSGEDTGELFF.

The table lists this clonotype with a few counts. The CDR3 region is CASRGLAVSLWGTQYF. The CDR3 DNA reads TGTGCCAGCAGGGGACTAGCGGTTTCACTTTGGGGTACGCAGTATTTT. This chain uses TRBV6-2 or TRBV6-3 with TRBJ2-3; TRBD2 agrees at 11 bases. The CDR3 covers 16 residues. J was trimmed by 8 bases and V by 6 bases; bases with no gene match: 13. Per the germline V gene, CDR1 is MNHEY and CDR2 is SVGEGT.

This clonotype occurred a few times. This chain uses TRBV6-1 with TRBJ2-3; perhaps TRBD2 as D (5 bases). Trimming took off 7 bases at V and 4 bases at J, with 15 bases between the two ends. CDR3 length: 14 residues. Germline V gene sequence: CDR1 MNHNS, CDR2 SASEGT. CDR3 nucleotides: TGTGCCAGCAAGTGGGGAGCCAGCGCAGATACGCAGTATTTT. It codes for CASKWGASADTQYF.

This clonotype was observed at least ten times. The chain carries TRBV7-3 and TRBJ1-2; a possible D gene is TRBD1 (5 bases). The CDR3 is made up of 13 amino acids. The V gene's germline CDR1 is SGHTA and CDR2 FQGTGA. The V gene lost 10 bases and the J gene lost 3 bases, with 15 bases spanning the gap. The CDR3 coding sequence is TGTGCCACAGAACCCAGGGAGGACTATGGCTACACCTTC. Translated: CATEPREDYGYTF. The entire variable domain, with the rest obtained from reference TRBV7-3 and TRBJ1-2, is as follows: GAGVSQTPSNKVTEKGKYVELRCDPISGHTALYWYRQSLGQGPEFLIYFQGTGAADDSGLPNDRFFAVRPEGSVSTLKIQRTERGDSAVYLCATEPREDYGYTFGSGTRLTVV.

V and J are TRBV11-2 and TRBJ2-7, with D uncertain. This CDR3 has 14 residues. V was clipped by 3 bases and J by 3 bases, with 12 bases between them. Per the germline V gene, CDR1 is SGHAT and CDR2 is FQNNGV. In DNA form, the CDR3 reads TGTGCCAGCAGCTTGATAGGGCGGTACTACGAGCAGTACTTC. This sequence encodes CASSLIGRYYEQYF.

The chain links TRBV7-9 to TRBJ2-3; 12 positions match TRBD1. This CDR3 has 15 residues. Germline V gives CDR1 SEHNR, CDR2 FQNEAQ (reference sequence). Trimming removed 5 bases from V and 8 bases from J; junction bases left unmatched: 8. The CDR3 sequence is CASSHRGQGAITQYF. CDR3 bases: TGTGCCAGCAGCCACAGGGGACAGGGGGCAATTACGCAGTATTTT. Full variable domain (rest looked up from reference TRBV7-9 and TRBJ2-3): DTGVSQNPRHKITKRGQNVTFRCDPISEHNRLYWYRQTLGQGPEFLTYFQNEAQLEKSRLLSDRFSAERPKGSFSTLEIQRTEQGDSAMYLCASSHRGQGAITQYFGPGTRLTVL.

This clonotype occurred a few times. The chain joins TRBV29-1 to TRBJ1-5; 7 nucleotides match TRBD1. The length of the CDR3 is 15 residues. In germline, CDR1 is SQVTM, CDR2 ANQGSEA. The J segment lost 1 base and the V segment lost 4 bases, leaving 7 bases of the junction unmatched. The CDR3 bases are TGCAGCGTTGCTATGGGGACAGCCAGCAATCAGCCCCAGCATTTT. This translates into CSVAMGTASNQPQHF.

This clonotype came up a few times. V is TRBV20-1 and J is TRBJ2-5; D uncertain. In germline, CDR1 is DFQATT, CDR2 SNEGSKA (reference sequence). CDR3 length: 15 residues. Trimming removed 0 bases at V and 4 bases at J, with 15 bases between. The CDR3 nucleotides are TGCAGTGCTAGAGATAATGGGCGGTTCCGAGAGACCCAGTACTTC. Its protein is CSARDNGRFRETQYF.